Listed here are 17 T cell receptor beta chains from one sample, sequenced in a study of blood T cell repertoires in COVID-19. Sequencing was performed with immunoSEQ multiplex PCR; in TCRdb, only in-frame clones are kept and a portion is missing. There are hundreds of thousands of clones in the sample; roughly nine tenths occur only once, and 0.9% to 1.1% lies in the top ten. Sequencing used PBMCs or T cells enriched from blood (not recorded which). The source is a young man who had recovered from COVID-19.

The rearrangement joins TRBV6-5 to TRBJ1-5; 9 bases are a match to TRBD1. V was clipped by 6 bases and J by 1 base; unmatched bases: 4. From germline, CDR1 is MNHEY and CDR2 SVGAGI. The CDR3 length is 15 residues. For the CDR3, the DNA is TGTGCCAGCAGCAGACAGGGGGGCAGCAATCAGCCCCAGCATTTT. Its translation: CASSRQGGSNQPQHF.

The chain links TRBV13 to TRBJ1-1; D gene ambiguous. CDR1 and CDR2 from the germline V gene are PRHDT and FYEKMQ (reference sequence). The CDR3 runs to 13 residues. Trimming left V 5 bases short and J 2 bases short, with 9 bases between. The CDR3 loop reads CASSLGVNTEAFF. The CDR3 coding sequence is TGTGCCAGCAGCCTCGGGGTAAACACTGAAGCTTTCTTT.

This clone turned up a few times. The same CDR3 also results from other DNA sequences found in this sample. This chain uses TRBV12-3 or TRBV12-4 with TRBJ1-2; no clear D gene. V lost 5 bases to trimming and J lost 4 bases, with 8 bases between them. This CDR3 is built from 12 residues. The CDR3 bases are TGTGCCAGCAGTGCCTCGGGCTATGGCTACACCTTC. Translated, it gives CASSASGYGYTF.

This chain uses TRBV11-3 with TRBJ2-2; D not certain. V was shortened by 5 bases and J by 6 bases, with 7 bases between the two germline ends. This CDR3 region has 12 residues. Germline-derived CDR1 and CDR2 are SGHNT and YENEEA. CDR3 in DNA: TGTGCCAGCAGCCTAGGGCCCGGGGAGCTGTTTTTT. Its translation is CASSLGPGELFF.

J is TRBJ2-5 and V is TRBV5-4; D possibly corresponds to TRBD2 (6 bases). The V and J ends lost 3 bases and 7 bases respectively, with 19 bases between them. This CDR3 spans 15 amino acids. CDR1 and CDR2 (germline): SGHNT, YYREEE (reference sequence). This chain's CDR3 is CASSSPLDQAGTQYF. CDR3 DNA: TGTGCCAGCAGCTCCCCTCTGGACCAAGCGGGGACCCAGTACTTC.

The chain carries TRBV19 and TRBJ2-7, with 7 bases aligning to TRBD1. CDR1 is LNHDA and CDR2 is SQIVND in the germline V gene (reference sequence). This CDR3 has 17 residues. V trimming: 11 bases; J trimming: 1 base; junction bases outside the gene matches: 20. CDR3 sequence: CAVTQGFRDSSSYEQYF. The CDR3 bases are TGTGCCGTAACCCAAGGCTTCCGGGACAGTTCATCCTACGAGCAGTACTTC.

This clone came up a few times. The chain is built from TRBV5-1 and TRBJ2-2; TRBD2 matches at 9 bases. The germline gives CDR1 SGHRS, CDR2 YFSETQ. This CDR3 spans 15 amino acids. V shed 8 bases, J shed 7 bases, and the junction held 12 bases outside the gene matches. The CDR3 region is CASSNSGSDVGELFF. CDR3 DNA: TGCGCCAGTAGCAATAGCGGGAGTGACGTCGGGGAGCTGTTTTTT.

The V and J genes are TRBV4-2 and TRBJ2-7, with 8 nucleotides matching TRBD2. The germline gives CDR1 LGHNA, CDR2 YNFKEQ. J was trimmed by 7 bases and V by 1 base; bases with no gene match: 9. CDR3 length: 15 amino acids. The CDR3 sequence is CASSQGSGRAKEQYF. The CDR3 nucleotides are TGTGCCAGCAGCCAAGGTTCCGGGAGGGCCAAAGAGCAGTACTTC.

The chain is built from TRBV27 and TRBJ2-1; TRBD2 might be the D (5 bases). Germline V gene lookup returns CDR1 MNHEY and CDR2 SMNVEV (reference sequence). Trimming took 3 bases from V and 3 from J, leaving 9 bases between them. This CDR3 is 14 amino acids long. This CDR3 is CASSFREFYNEQFF. The CDR3 region has the DNA TGTGCCAGCAGTTTCCGGGAATTCTACAATGAGCAGTTCTTC.

The chain recombines TRBV7-9 with TRBJ2-2; D not certain. The V gene's germline CDR1 is SEHNR and CDR2 FQNEAQ (reference sequence). V was cut by 8 bases and J by 9 bases, with 13 bases left in between. This CDR3 region has 12 residues. The CDR3 DNA reads as TGTGCCAGCCACGGTCTGCGTCGGGAGCTGTTTTTT. It encodes CASHGLRRELFF.

The rearrangement links TRBV28 to TRBJ1-6, with 8 bases identical to TRBD1. This CDR3 is built from 15 residues. Trimming took 4 bases from V and 9 from J; bases not matched to a gene: 8. Germline CDR1 MDHEN, CDR2 SYDVKM. The CDR3 DNA sequence: TGTGCCAGCAGTTCTGACAGGGGACGGGGTTCACCCCTCCACTTT. Its protein product is CASSSDRGRGSPLHF.

This rearrangement joins TRBV6-5 to TRBJ2-7; perhaps TRBD2 as D (6 bases). Germline CDR1 MNHEY, CDR2 SVGAGI. This CDR3 region has 13 residues. V gave up 2 bases and J gave up 11 bases, with 16 bases separating them. The CDR3 nucleotides are TGTGCCAGCAGTTACCCCTCGGGGGAGAGGGAGTACTTC. Translated, it gives CASSYPSGEREYF.

The chain carries TRBV2 and TRBJ2-7; 9 bases are a match to TRBD2. CDR1 is SNHLY and CDR2 is FYNNEI in the germline V gene. The CDR3 runs to 14 residues. Trimming at V came to 0 bases and at J to 6 bases, leaving 3 bases not matched to a gene. The CDR3 DNA sequence: TGTGCCAGCAGTGAAGCAATAGCGGGGGCCGAGCAGTACTTC. Translation gives CASSEAIAGAEQYF.

This chain connects TRBV9 to TRBJ1-5; perhaps TRBD1 as D (5 bases). Per the germline V gene, CDR1 is SGDLS and CDR2 is YYNGEE. The length of the CDR3 is 14 residues. V was cut by 0 bases and J by 2 bases, with 6 bases left in between. CDR3 sequence (DNA): TGTGCCAGCAGCGTAGAAGGGGGCAATCAGCCCCAGCATTTT. Protein product: CASSVEGGNQPQHF.

The table lists this clone with a count of one. The chain combines TRBV5-4 with TRBJ1-6, with TRBD1 as a possible D gene (5 bases). CDR1 and CDR2 (germline): SGHNT, YYREEE (reference sequence). The CDR3 consists of 14 residues. The V end was cut by 2 bases, the J end by 6 bases, with 9 bases between. This chain's CDR3 is CASSFGRVNSPLHF. The CDR3 bases are TGTGCCAGCAGCTTCGGCAGGGTTAATTCACCCCTCCACTTT.

The rearrangement joins TRBV18 to TRBJ1-6; a weak D match, TRBD1 (5 bases). The CDR3 runs to 14 residues. The germline V and J ends were trimmed by 5 bases and 6 bases, with 11 bases remaining between them. Germline V lookup: CDR1 KGHSH, CDR2 LQKENI. The CDR3 spells CASSETDTNSPLHF. Written as DNA, the CDR3 is TGTGCCAGCTCAGAGACAGACACTAATTCACCCCTCCACTTT. The variable domain in full, with the rest retrieved from reference TRBV18 and TRBJ1-6, is NAGVMQNPRHLVRRRGQEARLRCSPMKGHSHVYWYRQLPEEGLKFMVYLQKENIIDESGMPKERFSAEFPKEGPSILRIQQVVRGDSAAYFCASSETDTNSPLHFGNGTRLTVT.

The sample holds a few counts of this clone. CDR3 sequence reads: CASIPSGGAFYNEQFF. CDR3 DNA sequence: TGTGCCAGCATCCCCAGCGGGGGGGCCTTCTACAATGAGCAGTTCTTC. V gene TRBV2 combines with J gene TRBJ2-1; 10 nucleotides agree with TRBD2. This CDR3 has 16 residues. Germline CDR1 SNHLY, CDR2 FYNNEI. With V trimmed by 7 bases and J by 3 bases, 9 bases remained unmatched.